This is a list of T cell receptor beta chains from one sample in a study of PD-1 blockade in classical Hodgkin lymphoma. Clones were sequenced by immunoSEQ multiplex PCR, and TCRdb holds only the in-frame ones, with some missing. The sample lists about 44,000 clones; roughly 70% were seen once. The material was peripheral blood mononuclear cells (PBMCs), obtained before the fourth cycle of nivolumab. Receptors were obtained from a human donor with classical Hodgkin lymphoma. The CDR3 runs from the conserved cysteine through the conserved F or W. D genes are given only for firm matches. Rows give clone size only sometimes, using once, few, many, or a class for an expanded clone.

clone_size | j_call | d_call | v_call | cdr3_aa | cdr3_nt
NA | TRBJ2-6 | NA | TRBV9 | CASSPRGTANSGANVLTF | TGTGCCAGCAGCCCTCGAGGGACGGCGAACTCTGGGGCCAACGTCCTGACTTTC
NA | TRBJ1-1 | TRBD1 | TRBV11-2 | CASSPEAGGYTEAFF | TGTGCCAGCAGCCCCGAAGCAGGGGGCTATACTGAAGCTTTCTTT
many | TRBJ2-5 | NA | TRBV30 | CAWEEGETQYF | TGTGCCTGGGAGGAGGGGGAGACCCAGTACTTC
NA | TRBJ2-6 | NA | TRBV30 | CAWSPAGFGANVLTF | TGTGCCTGGAGTCCGGCCGGGTTTGGGGCCAACGTCCTGACTTTC
NA | TRBJ2-2 | TRBD1 | TRBV19 | CASSAHRGLDTGELFF | TGTGCCAGTAGTGCCCACAGGGGGCTGGACACCGGGGAGCTGTTTTTT
NA | TRBJ1-5 | NA | TRBV4-2 | CASSQDLRGSHQPQHF | TGTGCCAGCAGCCAAGATTTGAGGGGGTCCCACCAGCCCCAGCATTTT
NA | TRBJ2-5 | TRBD2 | TRBV28 | CASSRGTSGRAGMETQYF | TGTGCCAGCAGCCGTGGGACTAGCGGGAGGGCCGGGATGGAGACCCAGTACTTC
few | TRBJ1-5 | NA | TRBV18 | CASSLGPGDQPQHF | TGTGCCAGCTCACTCGGACCTGGCGATCAGCCCCAGCATTTT
NA | TRBJ2-7 | NA | TRBV7-2 | CASSQDLTDYYEQYF | TGTGCCAGCAGCCAAGATCTAACAGATTACTACGAGCAGTACTTC
many | TRBJ2-1 | TRBD2 | TRBV7-2 | CASSTRTSGANEQFF | TGTGCCAGCAGCACCAGGACTAGCGGGGCCAATGAGCAGTTCTTC
NA | TRBJ2-7 | NA | TRBV18 | CASSPPGRRVYEQYF | TGTGCCAGCTCACCTCCGGGACGGCGGGTCTACGAGCAGTACTTC
few | TRBJ1-2 | TRBD1 | TRBV7-8 | CASSSKGAGGTYGYTF | TGTGCCAGCAGCTCCAAGGGGGCTGGGGGAACTTATGGCTACACCTTC
NA | TRBJ1-3 | NA | TRBV5-1 | CASSLSSSSGNTIYF | TGCGCCAGCAGCTTGAGCAGTTCAAGTGGAAACACCATATATTTT
NA | TRBJ2-7 | TRBD2 | TRBV6-1 | CASSSTSGGFYEQYF | TGTGCCAGCAGCTCCACTAGCGGGGGTTTCTACGAGCAGTACTTC
NA | TRBJ1-4 | NA | TRBV30 | CAWSPTGGRGNEKLFF | TGTGCCTGGAGTCCCACGGGAGGCCGGGGTAATGAAAAACTGTTTTTT
once | TRBJ2-7 | NA | TRBV30 | CAWTPGTRSEQYF | TGTGCCTGGACCCCCGGGACCAGAAGCGAGCAGTACTTC
NA | TRBJ2-5 | TRBD2 | TRBV28 | CASRPGLAAEQYF | TGTGCCAGCAGACCGGGACTAGCGGCTGAGCAGTACTTC
NA | TRBJ1-4 | NA | TRBV6-6 | CASSYGGGEKLFF | TGTGCCAGCAGTTATGGTGGGGGAGAAAAACTGTTTTTT
NA | TRBJ1-1 | NA | TRBV2 | CASSEEKFTEAFF | TGTGCCAGCAGTGAAGAGAAGTTCACTGAAGCTTTCTTT
NA | TRBJ1-5 | NA | TRBV6-5 | CASSYSGTTDQPQHF | TGTGCCAGCAGTTACTCAGGGACAACGGATCAGCCCCAGCATTTT
NA | TRBJ2-3 | NA | TRBV6-4 | CASCRGRGTQYF | TGTGCCAGTTGTCGGGGGAGAGGGACGCAGTATTTT
NA | TRBJ1-1 | NA | TRBV27 | CASRFGGYTEAFF | TGTGCCAGCAGATTCGGGGGCTACACTGAAGCTTTCTTT
NA | TRBJ2-5 | NA | TRBV18 | CASSYTASEQETQYF | TGTGCCAGCTCGTATACGGCGTCAGAACAAGAGACCCAGTACTTC
NA | TRBJ2-3 | TRBD1 | TRBV19 | CASSRGDRPHTDTQYF | TGTGCCAGTAGTAGGGGGGACAGGCCTCACACAGATACGCAGTATTTT
NA | TRBJ2-5 | NA | TRBV28 | CASSLGETQYF | TGTGCCAGCAGTTTAGGTGAGACCCAGTACTTC
NA | TRBJ2-7 | NA | TRBV5-4 | CASSLTARTSYEQYF | TGTGCCAGCAGCTTGACAGCCCGAACCTCCTACGAGCAGTACTTC
NA | TRBJ2-3 | NA | TRBV7-2 | CASTKGDLPSTDTQYF | TGTGCCAGCACCAAGGGGGACTTGCCTAGCACAGATACGCAGTATTTT
NA | TRBJ2-3 | TRBD2 | TRBV7-3 | CASSLTGLAGDTQYF | TGTGCCAGCAGCTTAACGGGACTAGCGGGAGATACGCAGTATTTT
NA | TRBJ2-1 | NA | TRBV6-6 | CASSYRGDPARGQFF | TGTGCCAGCAGTTACCGGGGCGACCCGGCGAGGGGGCAGTTCTTC